The clone carrying this T cell receptor (beta chain) has just a few counts. The data were produced by immunoSEQ multiplex PCR, yet TCRdb's version contains in-frame clones alone and is incomplete. Here the sample spans tens of thousands of clones, 80% being singletons. The CDR3 runs to 13 residues. The V end lost 8 bases, the J end lost 3 bases, and 11 bases lay between the germline ends. From germline, CDR1 is SNHLY and CDR2 FYNNEI. The data were obtained in a study of blood T cell repertoires in COVID-19. Study summary: Sources were T cells, B-cell-depleted T cells, or PBMCs; the material itself was cDNA or gDNA.

The chain has TRBV2 and TRBJ1-5; weak D call: TRBD1 (6 bases). Sequencing input: peripheral blood. The receptor was derived from a human donor in a cohort sampled during active COVID-19. This CDR3 reads CASQRDNNQPQHF. CDR3 nucleotide sequence: TGTGCCAGCCAACGGGACAACAATCAGCCCCAGCATTTT.